Here is one T cell receptor beta chain with its context. Here immunoSEQ multiplex PCR was the method, and the copy in TCRdb shows in-frame clones only, minus some. The sample lists 15,000 to 20,000 clones; about 77% were seen once. The data are from a study of ipilimumab plus nivolumab after autologous stem cell transplantation. Study details: The DLBCL cohort had primary refractory and relapsed disease, with 18-month progression-free survival of approximately 83% and 30%.

Ipilimumab, 1 mg/kg, started 14 to 28 days after autologous transplant. Germline CDR1 LNHDA, CDR2 SQIVND (reference sequence). V was pared by 4 bases and J by 4 bases, with 13 bases between. The CDR3 sequence is 14 residues long. The TCR sequence derives from a male donor with diffuse large B-cell lymphoma. This chain connects TRBV19 to TRBJ1-1, with D possibly being TRBD1 (5 bases). The material was PBMCs, obtained in a trial of ipilimumab plus nivolumab as post-transplant consolidation. The CDR3 sequence is CASSKPPGGTEAFF. The CDR3 nucleotides read TGTGCCAGTAGTAAGCCCCCGGGGGGCACTGAAGCTTTCTTT.